The 32 T cell receptor beta chains reported below all come from one sample, sequenced in a study of spatial heterogeneity in lung cancer. Stated time point: sample taken at primary tumor resection. MiXCR, run by TCRdb on the 5' RACE reads, gives a single entry per CDR3 protein. The sample holds approximately 3,000 distinct CDR3 sequences, roughly 2.8% seen once. This sample comprised normal lung tissue next to the tumor, obtained at surgery. These receptors originate from a male donor with early-stage non-small cell lung cancer.

This clonotype is medium-sized by share. V gene TRBV20-1 combines with J gene TRBJ1-5; D perhaps matches TRBD1 (5 bases). The V gene's germline CDR1 is DFQATT and CDR2 SNEGSKA (reference sequence). V shed 5 bases and J shed 3 bases, with 17 bases lying between them. This CDR3 spans 15 amino acids. The CDR3 reads CSAGDSRLFNQPQHF. The DNA for the CDR3 is TGCAGTGCTGGTGACAGCAGGCTTTTCAATCAGCCCCAGCATTTT.

This chain connects TRBV5-1 to TRBJ2-7; 12 nucleotides match TRBD2. This CDR3 spans 15 amino acids. Germline CDR1 is SGHRS and CDR2 is YFSETQ. The V and J ends lost 1 base and 4 bases, in that order; junction bases with no gene match: 3. The CDR3 region is CASSLNLAGGYEQYF. CDR3 DNA sequence: TGCGCCAGCAGCTTGAATCTAGCGGGAGGGTACGAGCAGTACTTC. Together with reference TRBV5-1 and TRBJ2-7, the CDR3 gives the full variable domain: KAGVTQTPRYLIKTRGQQVTLSCSPISGHRSVSWYQQTPGQGLQFLFEYFSETQRNKGNFPGRFSGRQFSNSRSEMNVSTLELGDSALYLCASSLNLAGGYEQYFGPGTRLTVT.

By frequency in the sample, this clonotype is medium-sized. This chain's CDR3 is CASSVLRGRETEAFF. CDR3 nucleotide sequence: TGCGCCAGCAGCGTACTCAGGGGGCGGGAGACTGAAGCTTTCTTT. The chain uses TRBV5-1 and TRBJ1-1, with 8 bases that match TRBD1. V shed 4 bases, J shed 5 bases, and the junction held 10 bases outside the gene matches. The CDR3 covers 15 residues. Germline V gene lookup returns CDR1 SGHRS and CDR2 YFSETQ.

This clonotype was seen many times. CDR3 amino acids: CASSQDANSPLHF. CDR3 in DNA: TGTGCCAGCAGCCAAGACGCGAATTCACCCCTCCACTTT. The V call is TRBV3-1, the J call TRBJ1-6; D gene ambiguous. Per germline, CDR1 LGHDT and CDR2 YNNKEL (reference sequence). V was trimmed by 0 bases and J by 7 bases, leaving 4 bases between them. The CDR3 is 13 residues long.

This clonotype was seen repeatedly, ten times or more. The V and J genes are TRBV20-1 and TRBJ2-7; 8 bases align to TRBD2. Trimming cost V 2 bases and J 5 bases; bases outside gene matches: 5. The CDR3 has 13 amino acids. CDR1 DFQATT and CDR2 SNEGSKA come from the germline V gene (reference sequence). This CDR3 reads CSARREGLDEQYF. For the CDR3, the DNA is TGCAGTGCTAGACGGGAGGGCCTCGACGAGCAGTACTTC.

By share of the sample, this clonotype is medium-sized. The chain employs TRBV27 and TRBJ1-6; D remains ambiguous. V was shortened by 7 bases and J by 3 bases, with 10 bases between the two germline ends. Looked up from germline, CDR1 is MNHEY and CDR2 is SMNVEV (reference sequence). This CDR3 region has 14 residues. The CDR3 here is CASKRTDYNSPLHF. The CDR3 DNA reads as TGTGCCAGCAAGAGGACCGACTATAATTCACCCCTCCACTTT.

Many counts were recorded for this clonotype. The rearrangement links TRBV28 to TRBJ2-5; the D gene is possibly TRBD2 (6 bases). The V gene's germline CDR1 is MDHEN and CDR2 SYDVKM. The V and J ends lost 5 bases and 3 bases respectively, with 16 bases between them. The CDR3 spans 15 residues. The CDR3 spells CASSQARRTKETQYF. The CDR3 region has the DNA TGTGCCAGCAGTCAAGCGCGGCGGACTAAAGAGACCCAGTACTTC.

In its sample, this clonotype ranks as medium-sized. The chain is built from TRBV9 and TRBJ2-6, with D possibly TRBD2 on 5 matching bases. CDR1 is SGDLS and CDR2 is YYNGEE in the germline V gene. This CDR3 has 20 residues. Trimming removed 2 bases from V and 0 bases from J, with 21 bases in between. CDR3 nucleotides: TGTGCCAGCAGCGTCGGGGAGAGGATTCGCCTCCTCTCTGGGGCCAACGTCCTGACTTTC. The encoded protein is CASSVGERIRLLSGANVLTF. The whole variable domain, remainder taken from reference TRBV9 and TRBJ2-6, is DSGVTQTPKHLITATGQRVTLRCSPRSGDLSVYWYQQSLDQGLQFLIQYYNGEERAKGNILERFSAQQFPDLHSELNLSSLELGDSALYFCASSVGERIRLLSGANVLTFGAGSRLTVL.

In its sample, this clonotype is medium-sized. CDR3 region: CASSDGLNTGELFF. CDR3 bases: TGTGCCAGCAGTGACGGCCTAAACACCGGGGAGCTGTTTTTT. The chain carries TRBV2 and TRBJ2-2; D gene unclear. The CDR3 is made up of 14 amino acids. Germline CDR1 SNHLY, CDR2 FYNNEI. The V end lost 3 bases, the J end lost 2 bases, and 7 bases lay between the germline ends.

This clonotype came up many times. CDR3 nucleotides: TGCAGCGTTGAAGCCCTAGCGGGGGGGCTGGGTGAGCAGTTCTTC. Protein sequence: CSVEALAGGLGEQFF. This chain joins TRBV29-1 and TRBJ2-1; 12 bases fit TRBD2. Germline CDR1 reads SQVTM; CDR2 reads ANQGSEA. This CDR3 has 15 amino acids. With 1 base clipped from V and 9 bases from J, the junction kept 7 bases outside the gene matches.

In its sample, this clonotype is medium-sized. The chain recombines TRBV5-6 with TRBJ1-1, with 7 bases that match TRBD1. The CDR3 spans 14 residues. Germline trimming cut 4 bases from V and 3 bases from J; bases unmatched to any gene: 6. CDR1 is SGHDT and CDR2 is YYEEEE in the germline V gene. CDR3 nucleotide sequence: TGTGCCAGCAGCCCGACAGGGTTGGACACTGAAGCTTTCTTT. Amino acids: CASSPTGLDTEAFF.

This clonotype was seen many times. This chain links TRBV5-4 with TRBJ2-2; 11 positions match TRBD2. Germline CDR1 is SGHNT and CDR2 is YYREEE (reference sequence). The CDR3 totals 18 residues. J gave up 0 bases and V 1 base, and 5 bases lay outside the gene matches. The CDR3 loop reads CASSLTSGGLSNTGELFF. The CDR3 bases are TGTGCCAGCAGCTTGACTAGCGGGGGATTATCGAACACCGGGGAGCTGTTTTTT.

This clonotype was seen repeatedly, ten times or more. Here the CDR3 reads CASSPQDRTNSPLHF. The CDR3 DNA reads TGTGCCAGCAGTCCCCAGGACAGGACGAATTCACCCCTCCACTTT. The chain uses TRBV28 and TRBJ1-6; the match to TRBD1 covers 7 bases. The CDR3 spans 15 residues. The germline V gene encodes CDR1 MDHEN and CDR2 SYDVKM. The V and J ends lost 5 bases and 7 bases, in that order; junction bases with no gene match: 8.

In this sample, this clonotype is medium-sized. A much larger clonotype is one base distant, so this may be a read error. The V call is TRBV7-7, the J call TRBJ2-5; 8 bases align to TRBD1. CDR3 length: 13 amino acids. Germline CDR1 reads SSHAT; CDR2 reads FNYEAQ (reference sequence). The CDR3 nucleotides are TGTGCTAGCAGCTTGGACAGGGACGAGACCCAGTACTTC. Its protein product is CASSLDRDETQYF.

In this sample, this clonotype turned up many times. The chain couples TRBV9 to TRBJ2-2; possible D gene TRBD2, 6 bases. Germline V gene data show CDR1 as SGDLS and CDR2 as YYNGEE. The CDR3 sequence is 14 residues long. V was shortened by 5 bases and J by 6 bases, with 14 bases between the two germline ends. This chain's CDR3 is CASRRDSPAGELFF. CDR3 sequence (DNA): TGTGCCAGCAGGAGGGACTCCCCCGCCGGGGAGCTGTTTTTT.

This clonotype was seen ten or more times. The chain combines TRBV5-1 with TRBJ2-4; D uncertain. V lost 6 bases to trimming and J lost 4 bases, with 20 bases between them. The germline V gene has CDR1 SGHRS and CDR2 YFSETQ. The CDR3 is 16 amino acids. This CDR3 reads CASTLDGFRGKNIQYF. For the CDR3, the DNA is TGCGCCAGCACCCTGGACGGGTTCCGTGGAAAAAACATTCAGTACTTC.

The chain has TRBV5-4 and TRBJ2-6; 9 bases match TRBD1. V lost 4 bases and J lost 8; bases outside the gene matches: 19. The CDR3 has 19 amino acids. Germline assignment: CDR1 SGHNT and CDR2 YYREEE (reference sequence). CDR3 sequence (DNA): TGTGCCAGCAGCCCAGTTGCCCCGGGACAGGGTACAGGGACCAACGTCCTGACTTTC. Residues: CASSPVAPGQGTGTNVLTF.

This clonotype occurred many times. The chain joins TRBV9 to TRBJ2-7; TRBD1 aligns across 8 bases. Germline V gene lookup returns CDR1 SGDLS and CDR2 YYNGEE. V dropped 1 base and J dropped 3; count of bases not matched to a gene: 9. There are 16 residues in the CDR3. CDR3 region: CASSVTGQGWGYEQYF. The CDR3 region has the DNA TGTGCCAGCAGCGTAACTGGACAGGGCTGGGGCTACGAGCAGTACTTC.

By its share, this clonotype is large. The chain joins TRBV15 to TRBJ2-1; D might be TRBD1 (6 bases). Germline V lookup: CDR1 LNHNV, CDR2 YYDKDF (reference sequence). The CDR3 length is 16 residues. Between the trimmed V and J ends, which lost 3 bases and 5 bases, there was a span of 17 bases. CDR3 sequence: CATSRGASTGDNEQFF. The DNA of the CDR3 is TGTGCCACCAGCAGGGGGGCTAGCACTGGGGACAATGAGCAGTTCTTC.

By share, this clonotype ranks as medium-sized. The chain carries TRBV7-9 and TRBJ1-5, with 7 positions matching TRBD1. The CDR3 totals 15 residues. Germline loops: CDR1 SEHNR, CDR2 FQNEAQ (reference sequence). V shed 5 bases, J shed 7 bases, and the junction held 11 bases outside the gene matches. The DNA for the CDR3 is TGTGCCAGCAGCCAACAGGGGATTGGGGAACAGCCCCAGCATTTT. Translated: CASSQQGIGEQPQHF.

By its share, this clonotype is medium-sized. The chain carries TRBV12-3 or TRBV12-4 and TRBJ1-5; D is possibly TRBD1 (6 bases). V lost 6 bases, J lost 5 bases, and 11 bases lay in between. The CDR3 covers 13 residues. CDR3 region: CASSAGAYQPQHF. As DNA, the CDR3 is TGTGCCAGCAGCGCAGGGGCATATCAGCCCCAGCATTTT.

This clonotype was picked up a small number of times. J is TRBJ2-5 and V is TRBV6-1; a weak D match, TRBD2 (6 bases). CDR3 length: 14 amino acids. Germline-derived CDR1 and CDR2 are MNHNS and SASEGT. V lost 7 bases to trimming and J lost 4 bases, with 16 bases between them. In nucleotides, the CDR3 is TGTGCCAGCACTATCGGGGGTCAGGGAGAGACCCAGTACTTC. This encodes CASTIGGQGETQYF.

This clonotype has more than one count but fewer than ten. This chain connects TRBV29-1 to TRBJ2-3; 10 bases are a match to TRBD2. This CDR3 has 15 amino acids. J was trimmed by 2 bases and V by 2 bases; bases with no gene match: 4. Germline assignment: CDR1 SQVTM and CDR2 ANQGSEA. The CDR3 DNA follows: TGCAGCGTTGAATTCCTAGCGGGGGTCACAGATACGCAGTATTTT. It yields the protein CSVEFLAGVTDTQYF.

By share, this clonotype ranks as medium-sized (0.01 to 0.1%). Here the CDR3 DNA reads TGCGCCAGCAGCCAAGAAGGTCGCAGCGTCGTCGATGAGCAGTTCTTC. Its translation: CASSQEGRSVVDEQFF. The rearrangement joins TRBV4-3 to TRBJ2-1; no definite D call. There are 16 residues in the CDR3. Germline assignment: CDR1 LGHNA and CDR2 YSLEER. V was shortened by 0 bases and J by 8 bases, with 17 bases between the two germline ends.

This clonotype is labeled large (0.1 to 1%). The rearrangement links TRBV20-1 to TRBJ1-1; TRBD1 is a possible D gene (5 bases). Trimming stripped 3 bases from V and 4 bases from J, with 21 bases between. Germline V gene lookup returns CDR1 DFQATT and CDR2 SNEGSKA (reference sequence). The length of the CDR3 is 16 residues. CDR3 residues: CSARPGNSPGGTEAFF. Here the CDR3 DNA reads TGCAGTGCTAGGCCGGGAAATTCCCCCGGGGGCACTGAAGCTTTCTTT.

This clonotype is medium-sized within its sample. The gene calls are TRBV29-1 and TRBJ2-3; 7 nucleotides agree with TRBD1. J lost 7 bases, V lost 5 bases, and 9 bases had no gene match. The CDR3 runs 13 residues. Germline-derived CDR1 and CDR2 are SQVTM and ANQGSEA. DNA for the CDR3: TGCAGCGTTCTCCGGGACAGCCCATATACGCAGTATTTT. It translates to CSVLRDSPYTQYF.

This clonotype was seen many times. V and J are TRBV2 and TRBJ1-5; D not resolved. Deletions cut 3 bases from V and 2 bases from J, with 11 bases between. From germline, CDR1 is SNHLY and CDR2 FYNNEI. The CDR3 is 15 residues long. CDR3 in amino acids: CASSDVVSGNQPQHF. In DNA form, the CDR3 reads TGTGCCAGCAGTGATGTTGTCTCTGGCAATCAGCCCCAGCATTTT.

In this sample, this clonotype is medium-sized. The V call is TRBV20-1, the J call TRBJ1-2, with D perhaps TRBD1 (6 bases). The germline V and J ends were trimmed by 5 bases and 7 bases, with 11 bases remaining between them. The CDR3 has 11 amino acids. Germline CDR1 DFQATT, CDR2 SNEGSKA (reference sequence). CDR3 DNA sequence: TGCAGTGCTGGAGGGGGGCCTGGCTACACCTTC. Protein sequence: CSAGGGPGYTF.

This clonotype was counted at least ten times. CDR3 sequence reads: CASSRNRASYNSPLHF. In DNA form, the CDR3 reads TGTGCCAGCAGCCGAAACAGGGCGTCCTATAATTCACCCCTCCACTTT. The chain recombines TRBV7-2 with TRBJ1-6; D perhaps matches TRBD1 (6 bases). With 5 bases removed from V and 1 base from J, the gap between germline ends came to 12 bases. The CDR3 is 16 residues long. CDR1 SGHTA and CDR2 FQGNSA come from the germline V gene.

Within the sample, this clonotype is medium-sized (0.01 to 0.1%). The rearrangement joins TRBV12-3 or TRBV12-4 to TRBJ2-1; D remains ambiguous. V gave up 6 bases and J gave up 7 bases, with 10 bases separating them. This CDR3 contains 12 residues. CDR3 nucleotide sequence: TGTGCCAGCAGCCAATCGGCGAATGAGCAGTTCTTC. Translation gives CASSQSANEQFF.

In its sample, this clonotype is medium-sized (0.01 to 0.1%). The chain combines TRBV11-2 with TRBJ1-2; 7 positions match TRBD1. V shed 4 bases, J shed 8 bases, and the junction held 7 bases outside the gene matches. The CDR3 spans 13 residues. The germline V gene encodes CDR1 SGHAT and CDR2 FQNNGV. CDR3 residues: CASSSGQVSGYTF. CDR3 coding DNA: TGTGCCAGCAGCTCCGGACAGGTCTCCGGCTACACCTTC.

This clonotype was counted at least ten times. This chain connects TRBV9 to TRBJ1-1; perhaps TRBD1 as D (6 bases). Trimming pared 0 bases from V and 9 bases from J, leaving 15 bases between. The germline V gene encodes CDR1 SGDLS and CDR2 YYNGEE. The CDR3 is 14 residues long. The CDR3 here is CASSVEPGVPQAFF. The CDR3 bases are TGTGCCAGCAGCGTAGAGCCAGGGGTCCCTCAAGCTTTCTTT. Combining the CDR3 with reference TRBV9 and TRBJ1-1 gives the whole variable domain DSGVTQTPKHLITATGQRVTLRCSPRSGDLSVYWYQQSLDQGLQFLIQYYNGEERAKGNILERFSAQQFPDLHSELNLSSLELGDSALYFCASSVEPGVPQAFFGQGTRLTVV.